The 28 T cell receptor beta chains reported below all come from one sample, sequenced in a study of a mutant IDH1 vaccine in newly diagnosed glioma. TCRdb's table, derived via immunoSEQ multiplex PCR, lists solely in-frame clones and lacks some. The sample holds 50,000 to 55,000 clones, 65% seen once. Indicated time point: week 47, end of study. Mutant IDH1 20-mer peptide, at 300 ug, made up each vaccine dose, with topical imiquimod. Their antigen targets remain unknown. The sample here was peripheral blood mononuclear cells (PBMCs), taken from a glioma patient whose treatment included an IDH1 peptide vaccine. All receptors derive from a man aged 35 to 55 with glioma. Some clones in this sample may be carry-over from other donors' samples.

CDR3 nucleotides: TGTGCCAGCAGCCCGGACATTGGAAACACCATATATTTT. It translates to CASSPDIGNTIYF. V is TRBV7-8 and J is TRBJ1-3; possibly TRBD1 for D (5 bases). Germline CDR1 is SGHVS and CDR2 is FQNEAQ. Trimming stripped 5 bases from V and 3 bases from J, with 8 bases between. The CDR3 length is 13 residues.

The rearrangement joins TRBV19 to TRBJ2-1, with D perhaps given as TRBD1 or TRBD2 (5 bases each). The germline V gene encodes CDR1 LNHDA and CDR2 SQIVND (reference sequence). This CDR3 is built from 14 residues. Trimming pared 3 bases from V and 2 bases from J, leaving 8 bases between. DNA for the CDR3: TGTGCCAGTAGTATGACGGGGCCCTACAATGAGCAGTTCTTC. This gives the protein CASSMTGPYNEQFF.

This clone occurred a few times. The V call is TRBV9, the J call TRBJ2-5; possibly TRBD2 for D (5 bases). The CDR3 consists of 13 residues. Trimming pared 0 bases from V and 5 bases from J, leaving 8 bases between. Looked up from germline, CDR1 is SGDLS and CDR2 is YYNGEE. The CDR3, as DNA: TGTGCCAGCAGCGTAGCTAGCAGTGAGACCCAGTACTTC. This translates into CASSVASSETQYF.

There are a few counts of this clone. The V gene is TRBV18, the J gene TRBJ1-5; D not resolved. The CDR3 sequence is 13 residues long. Trimming removed 2 bases from V and 4 bases from J, with 6 bases in between. Germline loops: CDR1 KGHSH, CDR2 LQKENI. CDR3 in amino acids: CASSPSRNQPQHF. CDR3 DNA: TGTGCCAGCTCACCATCCAGAAATCAGCCCCAGCATTTT.

This chain links TRBV5-4 with TRBJ1-5; D might be TRBD1 (6 bases). Per the germline V gene, CDR1 is SGHNT and CDR2 is YYREEE (reference sequence). V was pared by 1 base and J by 1 base, with 9 bases between. This CDR3 contains 15 residues. This CDR3 is CASSLWGTSNQPQHF. In DNA, the CDR3 is TGTGCCAGCAGCTTGTGGGGGACAAGCAATCAGCCCCAGCATTTT.

The chain links TRBV6-6 to TRBJ2-7; maybe TRBD2 (5 bases). The V end was cut by 2 bases, the J end by 7 bases, with 15 bases between. Germline-derived CDR1 and CDR2 are MNHNY and SVGAGI (reference sequence). The CDR3 length is 14 residues. CDR3 DNA sequence: TGTGCCAGCAGTTACATGTCTGTGGGCGGGGAGCAGTACTTC. Protein sequence: CASSYMSVGGEQYF.

The chain uses TRBV4-2 and TRBJ2-1; 10 bases are shared with TRBD1. The CDR3 sequence is 15 residues long. J lost 8 bases, V lost 4 bases, and 8 bases had no gene match. Germline loops: CDR1 LGHNA, CDR2 YNFKEQ. The CDR3 reads CASSRTTGGLDEQFF. The CDR3, as DNA: TGTGCCAGCAGCCGCACGACAGGGGGCTTGGATGAGCAGTTCTTC.

The chain links TRBV5-1 to TRBJ1-1; D might be TRBD1 (5 bases). The V end lost 4 bases, the J end lost 1 base, and 8 bases lay between the germline ends. In germline, CDR1 is SGHRS, CDR2 YFSETQ. There are 13 residues in the CDR3. CDR3 region: CASSADTNTEAFF. The CDR3 DNA is TGCGCCAGCAGCGCGGACACGAACACTGAAGCTTTCTTT.

For the CDR3, the DNA is TGCAGCGTTGGGGACAGAAGCTATGGCTACACCTTC. Translation: CSVGDRSYGYTF. The chain uses TRBV29-1 and TRBJ1-2; 7 nucleotides line up with TRBD1. Per the germline V gene, CDR1 is SQVTM and CDR2 is ANQGSEA. Losses at the gene ends were 4 bases for V and 4 bases for J; bases not matched to a gene: 3. This CDR3 spans 12 amino acids. The full variable domain, in which reference TRBV29-1 and TRBJ1-2 provide the parts outside the CDR3, is SAVISQKPSRDICQRGTSLTIQCQVDSQVTMMFWYRQQPGQSLTLIATANQGSEATYESGFVIDKFPISRPNLTFSTLTVSNMSPEDSSIYLCSVGDRSYGYTFGSGTRLTVV.

This rearrangement joins TRBV6-6 to TRBJ2-2; tentatively, D is TRBD1 (5 bases). The V gene's germline CDR1 is MNHNY and CDR2 SVGAGI (reference sequence). V lost 2 bases and J 4 bases, leaving 11 bases between the germline ends. This CDR3 is built from 15 residues. The CDR3 region has the DNA TGTGCCAGCAGTTACGGCAGGGCCGGCACCGGGGAGCTGTTTTTT. Translating gives CASSYGRAGTGELFF.

The rearrangement joins TRBV15 to TRBJ2-7; D unclear. Germline assignment: CDR1 LNHNV and CDR2 YYDKDF (reference sequence). CDR3 size: 13 residues. Trimming left V 3 bases short and J 3 bases short, with 9 bases between. The DNA for the CDR3 is TGTGCCACCAGCAGTACAGCCTTCTACGAGCAGTACTTC. This gives the protein CATSSTAFYEQYF.

The gene calls are TRBV5-6 and TRBJ2-1; 9 bases map to TRBD1. Germline V gene data show CDR1 as SGHDT and CDR2 as YYEEEE. The CDR3 length is 15 residues. V shed 1 base, J shed 3 bases, and the junction held 2 bases outside the gene matches. The CDR3 here is CASSLPGQGYNEQFF. The CDR3 region has the DNA TGTGCCAGCAGCTTGCCGGGACAGGGCTACAATGAGCAGTTCTTC.

The chain is built from TRBV19 and TRBJ1-5; D unclear. Per the germline V gene, CDR1 is LNHDA and CDR2 is SQIVND (reference sequence). Deletions cut 0 bases from V and 8 bases from J, with 8 bases between. This CDR3 comprises 13 residues. The CDR3 DNA reads TGTGCCAGTAGTATAGATGGGAGGGAGCCCCAGCATTTT. Translated, it gives CASSIDGREPQHF. The entire variable domain, with the rest obtained from reference TRBV19 and TRBJ1-5, is as follows: DGGITQSPKYLFRKEGQNVTLSCEQNLNHDAMYWYRQDPGQGLRLIYYSQIVNDFQKGDIAEGYSVSREKKESFPLTVTSAQKNPTAFYLCASSIDGREPQHFGDGTRLSIL.

The V gene is TRBV29-1, the J gene TRBJ2-7; 8 bases agree with TRBD1. CDR3 length equals 12 residues. J lost 3 bases, V lost 6 bases, and 4 bases had no gene match. The germline V gene encodes CDR1 SQVTM and CDR2 ANQGSEA. The DNA of the CDR3 is TGCAGCGTCGGGACAGGCAACTACGAGCAGTACTTC. This translates into CSVGTGNYEQYF.

This clone was observed a handful of times. The chain links TRBV5-1 to TRBJ1-6, with D possibly being TRBD1 (6 bases). Germline CDR1 reads SGHRS; CDR2 reads YFSETQ. This CDR3 spans 14 amino acids. V was cut by 5 bases and J by 10 bases, with 16 bases left in between. CDR3 protein: CASSWGGGGSPLHF. The CDR3 nucleotides read TGCGCCAGCAGTTGGGGGGGAGGGGGATCACCCCTCCACTTT.

J is TRBJ2-1 and V is TRBV5-6, with a weak D call TRBD2 (5 bases). V gave up 3 bases and J gave up 6 bases, with 16 bases separating them. The CDR3 spans 15 residues. CDR1 SGHDT and CDR2 YYEEEE come from the germline V gene. The CDR3 region has the DNA TGTGCCAGCAGCTACCCGGGGTTCCTGGGCAATGAGCAGTTCTTC. Translated, it gives CASSYPGFLGNEQFF.

The rearrangement uses TRBV7-9 and TRBJ1-4; maybe TRBD1 (6 bases). Deletions cut 5 bases from V and 6 bases from J, with 13 bases between. In germline, CDR1 is SEHNR, CDR2 FQNEAQ (reference sequence). The CDR3 sequence is 14 residues long. The CDR3 nucleotides are TGTGCCAGCAGCCCCGGGACAAACTATGAAAAACTGTTTTTT. Translation gives CASSPGTNYEKLFF.

V is TRBV27 and J is TRBJ1-2; D not certain. Trimming left V 3 bases short and J 4 bases short, with 12 bases between. This CDR3 region has 14 residues. Germline V gene data show CDR1 as MNHEY and CDR2 as SMNVEV (reference sequence). CDR3 DNA: TGTGCCAGCAGTTTGAGTGGCTCCCTCTATGGCTACACCTTC. Translating it yields CASSLSGSLYGYTF.

Here the CDR3 DNA reads TGCAGCGTTGCATTGAACACCGGGGAGCTGTTTTTT. The encoded protein is CSVALNTGELFF. This sequence joins TRBV29-1 and TRBJ2-2; no firm D call. Germline lookup yields CDR1 SQVTM and CDR2 ANQGSEA. This CDR3 is built from 12 residues. V lost 4 bases and J lost 1, with 4 bases in between.

J is TRBJ1-6 and V is TRBV5-4; 8 bases map to TRBD1. V lost 0 bases, J lost 7 bases, and 3 bases stayed unmatched. The CDR3 totals 15 residues. CDR1 is SGHNT and CDR2 is YYREEE in the germline V gene (reference sequence). In nucleotides, the CDR3 is TGTGCCAGCAGCTTGGGGACAGGGCCCAATTCACCCCTCCACTTT. Translation: CASSLGTGPNSPLHF.

This sequence joins TRBV6-6 and TRBJ2-5, with 7 bases identical to TRBD1. Germline CDR1 and CDR2: MNHNY and SVGAGI (reference sequence). The ends lost 2 bases at V and 5 bases at J; junction bases unmatched: 8. This CDR3 is built from 15 residues. The DNA of the CDR3 is TGTGCCAGCAGTTACCCAGGACAGGTCCCGGAGACCCAGTACTTC. It encodes CASSYPGQVPETQYF.

CDR3 sequence: CASSIHTGETEAFF. CDR3 bases: TGTGCCAGTAGTATACACACAGGGGAAACTGAAGCTTTCTTT. The chain carries TRBV19 and TRBJ1-1, with 7 bases lining up with TRBD1. The CDR3 length is 14 residues. CDR1 is LNHDA and CDR2 is SQIVND in the germline V gene (reference sequence). The V gene end was trimmed by 2 bases and the J gene end by 5 bases; junction bases not matched to a gene: 5.

This clone has just one count. This chain joins TRBV20-1 and TRBJ2-7; D gene ambiguous. Germline V gene sequence: CDR1 DFQATT, CDR2 SNEGSKA (reference sequence). V was trimmed by 0 bases and J by 8 bases, leaving 8 bases between them. The CDR3 loop spans 11 amino acids. The CDR3 here is CSAREGYQQYF. The CDR3, as DNA: TGCAGTGCTAGAGAGGGGTATCAGCAGTACTTC.

In this sample, this clone turned up a few times. The chain links TRBV5-4 to TRBJ2-5, with a weak D call TRBD2 (6 bases). The germline V gene has CDR1 SGHNT and CDR2 YYREEE (reference sequence). Trimming cost V 3 bases and J 5 bases, with 11 bases left between them. CDR3 length equals 13 residues. The CDR3 region is CASSSVGGETQYF. CDR3 coding DNA: TGTGCCAGCAGCTCGGTTGGGGGGGAGACCCAGTACTTC. Full variable domain (outside the CDR3, taken from reference TRBV5-4 and TRBJ2-5): ETGVTQSPTHLIKTRGQQVTLRCSSQSGHNTVSWYQQALGQGPQFIFQYYREEENGRGNFPPRFSGLQFPNYSSELNVNALELDDSALYLCASSSVGGETQYFGPGTRLLVL.

The chain recombines TRBV9 with TRBJ2-5; D uncertain. Trimming left V 4 bases short and J 1 base short, with 14 bases between. CDR1 SGDLS and CDR2 YYNGEE come from the germline V gene. CDR3 length: 15 amino acids. The CDR3 DNA is TGTGCCAGCAGCCTACGCGGTGGGTTCCAAGAGACCCAGTACTTC. As protein: CASSLRGGFQETQYF.

The count of this clone is one. CDR3 residues: CASSPSGRANEQYF. The CDR3 region has the DNA TGTGCCAGCAGCCCGTCAGGCAGGGCAAACGAGCAGTACTTC. The chain recombines TRBV7-9 with TRBJ2-7, with D perhaps TRBD1 (5 bases). Trimming took 5 bases from V and 5 from J, leaving 16 bases between them. The CDR3 has 14 residues. Germline V gives CDR1 SEHNR, CDR2 FQNEAQ (reference sequence).

This sequence joins TRBV6-1 and TRBJ1-3; 7 nucleotides align to TRBD1. The J segment lost 2 bases and the V segment lost 3 bases, leaving 4 bases of the junction unmatched. The CDR3 has 15 amino acids. Germline assignment: CDR1 MNHNS and CDR2 SASEGT. The CDR3: CASSDRGGPGNTIYF. The CDR3 DNA reads TGTGCCAGCAGTGATCGAGGGGGCCCTGGAAACACCATATATTTT.

This chain joins TRBV6-6 and TRBJ2-3; no reliable D call. Germline V CDR1 and CDR2: MNHNY, SVGAGI (reference sequence). The ends were cut back, 0 bases at V and 1 base at J, with 8 bases in the middle. There are 15 residues in the CDR3. The CDR3 nucleotides are TGTGCCAGCAGTTACTCGAGTGGGGGCACAGATACGCAGTATTTT. This gives the protein CASSYSSGGTDTQYF.